One sample yielded the 26 T cell receptor beta chains listed below, sequenced in a study of T cell responses to AZD1222 COVID-19 vaccine (dated by TCRdb to the early 2020s). According to the study, the label for this sample's time point signals: about 28 days (+/-7) after the second vaccine dose. Preparation of the library involved the immunoSEQ multiplex PCR assay. Held by TCRdb, this immuneACCESS table contains in-frame sequences only and omits some clones. Under half of the omission traces to an unresolved V gene where checked; the cause of the rest is unknown. Recorded for this sample are roughly 200,000 clones; approximately 90% of them occurred a single time. The ten biggest clones cover under 2% of the sample. Sequencing was performed on peripheral blood, taken 28 days after the second AZD1222 dose. All receptors derive from an adult who received the AZD1222 COVID-19 vaccine.

The gene calls are TRBV27 and TRBJ2-7; D is ambiguous. The germline CDR1 and CDR2 sequences are MNHEY and SMNVEV (reference sequence). V was trimmed by 6 bases and J by 2 bases, leaving 11 bases between them. The length of the CDR3 is 13 residues. The DNA for the CDR3 is TGTGCCAGCAGCCTTTCGGGCCCCTACGAGCAGTACTTC. Its translation is CASSLSGPYEQYF.

This sequence joins TRBV19 and TRBJ1-1, with a weak D call TRBD1 (6 bases). The V end lost 1 base, the J end lost 3 bases, and 18 bases lay between the germline ends. Germline V gene data show CDR1 as LNHDA and CDR2 as SQIVND (reference sequence). This CDR3 has 17 amino acids. The CDR3 sequence is CASSIVGTGRLDTEAFF. As DNA, the CDR3 is TGTGCCAGTAGTATAGTGGGCACAGGGCGTTTGGACACTGAAGCTTTCTTT.

The CDR3 loop is CASSQQRGIGEKLFF. CDR3 coding DNA: TGTGCCAGCAGCCAACAGAGGGGGATCGGTGAAAAACTGTTTTTT. V and J are TRBV4-2 and TRBJ1-4, with D perhaps TRBD1 (6 bases). V lost 2 bases to trimming and J lost 7 bases, with 14 bases between them. The germline V gene encodes CDR1 LGHNA and CDR2 YNFKEQ. The CDR3 sequence is 15 residues long.

This clone was counted only a few times. V is TRBV6-4 and J is TRBJ2-3; D may be TRBD2 (5 bases). Germline V gives CDR1 MRHNA, CDR2 SNTAGT. Trimming cost V 4 bases and J 2 bases, with 10 bases left between them. The CDR3 length is 14 residues. The CDR3 sequence: CASSGSGDTDTQYF. The CDR3 DNA is TGTGCCAGCAGTGGAAGCGGAGACACAGATACGCAGTATTTT.

V and J are TRBV27 and TRBJ1-2, with D unclear. V gave up 5 bases and J gave up 5 bases, with 21 bases separating them. This CDR3 region has 16 residues. CDR1 and CDR2 (germline): MNHEY, SMNVEV (reference sequence). The chain's CDR3 is CASSNPQRMGIYGYTF. The CDR3 DNA is TGTGCCAGCAGTAACCCACAGCGGATGGGGATATATGGCTACACCTTC.

This clone was observed a single time. V usage is TRBV5-1 and J usage is TRBJ1-2; 10 positions match TRBD1. Trimming at V came to 3 bases and at J to 4 bases, leaving 9 bases not matched to a gene. Germline V gene lookup returns CDR1 SGHRS and CDR2 YFSETQ. This CDR3 is built from 16 residues. CDR3 nucleotides: TGCGCCAGCAGCTCTGCGGCCGGGACAGGGGTCTATGGCTACACCTTC. This codes for CASSSAAGTGVYGYTF.

This sequence joins TRBV19 and TRBJ2-7; D remains unclear. Trimming removed 9 bases from V and 1 base from J, with 10 bases in between. Germline CDR1 and CDR2: LNHDA and SQIVND (reference sequence). The CDR3 totals 12 residues. For the CDR3, the DNA is TGTGCCAGCGTTGGGGAATCCTACGAGCAGTACTTC. This sequence encodes CASVGESYEQYF.

CDR3 sequence (DNA): TGTGCCAGTAGTCCCCCCAGCGGACATACTGAAGCTTTCTTT. This encodes CASSPPSGHTEAFF. The chain is built from TRBV19 and TRBJ1-1; maybe TRBD1 (5 bases). V was shortened by 5 bases and J by 5 bases, with 15 bases between the two germline ends. Germline loops: CDR1 LNHDA, CDR2 SQIVND (reference sequence). The CDR3 loop spans 14 amino acids.

In DNA, the CDR3 is TGTGCCAGCAGCTTTCTAGCGGCCTCCTACAATGAGCAGTTCTTC. Translated: CASSFLAASYNEQFF. The J gene is TRBJ2-1, the V gene TRBV5-4, with 7 positions matching TRBD2. After removal of 2 bases from V and 0 bases from J, the junction contained 2 bases not matched to a gene. The CDR3 has 15 residues. Germline assignment: CDR1 SGHNT and CDR2 YYREEE (reference sequence).

This rearrangement joins TRBV7-8 to TRBJ1-2; 7 bases agree with TRBD1. CDR3 length: 16 residues. Trimming removed 1 base from V and 2 bases from J; junction bases left unmatched: 7. CDR1 and CDR2 from the germline V gene are SGHVS and FQNEAQ. CDR3 amino acids: CASSLDPWTGNYGYTF. CDR3 coding DNA: TGTGCCAGCAGCTTAGATCCCTGGACAGGAAACTATGGCTACACCTTC. Full variable domain (rest looked up from reference TRBV7-8 and TRBJ1-2): GAGVSQSPRYKVAKRGQDVALRCDPISGHVSLFWYQQALGQGPEFLTYFQNEAQLDKSGLPSDRFFAERPEGSVSTLKIQRTQQEDSAVYLCASSLDPWTGNYGYTFGSGTRLTVV.

V and J are TRBV29-1 and TRBJ1-1; D gene ambiguous. Trimming shortened V by 2 bases and J by 0 bases, and 10 bases separated the two germline ends. The CDR3 contains 14 residues. Germline CDR1 is SQVTM and CDR2 is ANQGSEA. CDR3: CSVERVLVNTEAFF. The CDR3, as DNA: TGCAGCGTTGAAAGGGTGTTGGTGAACACTGAAGCTTTCTTT.

On this clone itself: Other DNA sequences in this specimen translate into the identical CDR3. The chain links TRBV4-1 to TRBJ1-1; no clear D gene. Germline V gene lookup returns CDR1 MGHRA and CDR2 YSYEKL. V lost 0 bases, J lost 1 base, and 9 bases lay in between. The CDR3 spans 15 residues. In nucleotides, the CDR3 is TGCGCCAGCAGCCAAGATGGGAGACAGAACACTGAAGCTTTCTTT. Translating gives CASSQDGRQNTEAFF.

The chain joins TRBV3-1 (or the pseudogene TRBV3-2) to TRBJ1-2, with TRBD1 as a possible D gene (6 bases). The CDR3 has 11 amino acids. V lost 7 bases to trimming and J lost 11 bases, with 14 bases between them. Per germline, CDR1 LGHDT and CDR2 YNNKEL (reference sequence). The CDR3 reads CASTGGGRYTF. The CDR3 nucleotides are TGTGCCAGCACGGGTGGGGGCAGGTACACCTTC.

This chain links TRBV5-5 with TRBJ2-7; D may be TRBD1 (5 bases). Trimming took off 1 base at V and 6 bases at J, with 8 bases between the two ends. The CDR3 is made up of 12 amino acids. From germline, CDR1 is SGHKS and CDR2 YYEKEE (reference sequence). CDR3 in amino acids: CASSLPGSEQYF. CDR3 DNA: TGTGCCAGCAGCTTGCCAGGGTCCGAGCAGTACTTC.

The chain joins TRBV5-1 to TRBJ2-5, with 10 bases identical to TRBD1. The CDR3 loop spans 17 amino acids. V trimming: 1 base; J trimming: 2 bases; junction bases outside the gene matches: 8. Germline CDR1 reads SGHRS; CDR2 reads YFSETQ. CDR3: CASSLRDRGRRQETQYF. CDR3 DNA: TGCGCCAGCAGCTTGAGGGACAGGGGCAGAAGGCAAGAGACCCAGTACTTC.

This chain joins TRBV6-2 or TRBV6-3 and TRBJ2-6, with TRBD1 identical over 7 bases. The CDR3 runs to 18 residues. Germline trimming cut 5 bases from V and 0 bases from J; bases unmatched to any gene: 10. Looked up from germline, CDR1 is MNHEY and CDR2 is SVGEGT. CDR3 sequence: CASSLPDRRYSGANVLTF. The CDR3 DNA reads as TGTGCCAGCAGTCTACCGGACAGGCGATACTCTGGGGCCAACGTCCTGACTTTC.

The V gene is TRBV19, the J gene TRBJ1-1, with 7 bases lining up with TRBD1. CDR1 is LNHDA, CDR2 SQIVND, per germline (reference sequence). This CDR3 is 13 amino acids long. Unmatched junction bases numbered 4, after V lost 6 bases and J lost 3 bases. CDR3 nucleotides: TGTGCCAGTAGATCAGGGGGGTACACTGAAGCTTTCTTT. Translation: CASRSGGYTEAFF.

The chain links TRBV7-9 to TRBJ2-3, with TRBD2 matching 11 bases. V trimming: 5 bases; J trimming: 2 bases; junction bases outside the gene matches: 6. Per the germline V gene, CDR1 is SEHNR and CDR2 is FQNEAQ (reference sequence). The CDR3 has 16 amino acids. CDR3 amino acids: CASSPLAGGFTDTQYF. CDR3 sequence (DNA): TGTGCCAGCAGCCCCTTAGCGGGGGGGTTCACAGATACGCAGTATTTT.

V and J are TRBV6-5 and TRBJ1-3; possibly TRBD1 for D (6 bases). The germline V and J ends were trimmed by 6 bases and 0 bases, with 12 bases remaining between them. The CDR3 sequence is 15 residues long. The germline V gene encodes CDR1 MNHEY and CDR2 SVGAGI. The DNA of the CDR3 is TGTGCCAGCAGGGATACAGGGAGCTCTGGAAACACCATATATTTT. Protein sequence: CASRDTGSSGNTIYF.

The chain carries TRBV10-2 and TRBJ1-1; 7 nucleotides agree with TRBD1. Germline V gene sequence: CDR1 WSHSY, CDR2 SAAADI. The junction had 10 bases not matched to a gene; V was cut back by 10 bases and J by 5 bases. The CDR3 loop spans 13 amino acids. This CDR3 is CATRLQGGTEAFF. The DNA of the CDR3 is TGCGCCACCAGACTCCAGGGGGGGACTGAAGCTTTCTTT.

This clone was picked up a small number of times. This sequence joins TRBV5-1 and TRBJ2-7; the match to TRBD1 covers 7 bases. The CDR3 consists of 14 residues. The V gene's germline CDR1 is SGHRS and CDR2 YFSETQ. The ends lost 8 bases at V and 2 bases at J; junction bases unmatched: 10. CDR3 in amino acids: CASQPGQETYEQYF. CDR3 in DNA: TGCGCCAGTCAACCTGGACAGGAGACCTACGAGCAGTACTTC.

The rearrangement links TRBV5-6 to TRBJ2-5, with 7 bases aligning to TRBD1. Germline loops: CDR1 SGHDT, CDR2 YYEEEE. The CDR3 sequence is 14 residues long. The junction had 6 bases not matched to a gene; V was cut back by 4 bases and J by 3 bases. The CDR3 DNA sequence: TGTGCCAGCAGCGATCTCGGGACAGAAGAGACCCAGTACTTC. Protein sequence: CASSDLGTEETQYF.

The chain combines TRBV2 with TRBJ2-3; D is undetermined. CDR1 is SNHLY and CDR2 is FYNNEI in the germline V gene. The CDR3 runs 11 residues. Trimming shortened V by 8 bases and J by 6 bases, and 9 bases separated the two germline ends. CDR3 in DNA: TGTGCCAGCTCCGCGTCGGATACGCAGTATTTT. Protein product: CASSASDTQYF.

This clone showed up just once. The chain links TRBV15 to TRBJ2-7, with 14 nucleotides matching TRBD2. The CDR3 sequence is 14 residues long. CDR1 LNHNV and CDR2 YYDKDF come from the germline V gene (reference sequence). J gave up 7 bases and V 8 bases, and 7 bases lay outside the gene matches. The CDR3 here is CATEGTSGGDEQYF. DNA for the CDR3: TGTGCCACCGAAGGGACTAGCGGGGGTGATGAGCAGTACTTC.

The chain has TRBV7-2 and TRBJ2-2, with 9 nucleotides matching TRBD1. The CDR3 is 16 amino acids. After removal of 1 base from V and 5 bases from J, the junction contained 5 bases not matched to a gene. From germline, CDR1 is SGHTA and CDR2 FQGNSA. The CDR3 DNA is TGTGCCAGCAGCTTAGGGGGGACAGGGAGGACCGGGGAGCTGTTTTTT. It specifies CASSLGGTGRTGELFF.

This clone was observed a handful of times. Other DNA sequences in the sample encode the same CDR3. V and J are TRBV12-3 or TRBV12-4 and TRBJ1-5; D call uncertain. Deletions cut 2 bases from V and 6 bases from J, with 5 bases between. This CDR3 comprises 12 residues. The CDR3 loop is CASSLRGQPQHF. In DNA, the CDR3 is TGTGCCAGCAGTTTACGCGGTCAGCCCCAGCATTTT.